This T cell receptor (beta chain) was captured by sequencing in a study of blood T cell repertoires in COVID-19. Study context: Donors in the United States, Italy and Spain gave samples during acute or convalescent COVID-19. Sources were T cells, B-cell-depleted T cells, or PBMCs; the material itself was cDNA or gDNA.

How the authors handled the data: By means of reference gene primer amplification, nucleated cell counts were estimated. Generated by immunoSEQ multiplex PCR, the TCRdb table keeps only in-frame clones and is missing some. From that table come the V and J calls and clone size; the DNA was used to work out D and trimming. The sample comprises under 300,000 clones, less than 90% of which are singletons, and about 12% rests with the top ten. Seattle cases were enrolled at active infection and followed longitudinally. This clone has only a few counts. V lost 0 bases and J 5 bases, leaving 11 bases between the germline ends. This CDR3 is 14 amino acids long. CDR1 and CDR2 (germline): SGDLS, YYNGEE.

The rearrangement joins TRBV9 to TRBJ1-2; D unresolved. This clonotype was obtained from a woman in her sixties or seventies with COVID-19, enrolled during active disease. Input material: peripheral blood. The CDR3 is CASSVGSGQYGYTF. The CDR3 DNA reads as TGTGCCAGCAGCGTAGGGAGCGGGCAATATGGCTACACCTTC.